A single sample is the source of the 2 T cell receptor beta chains below, sequenced in a study of blood T cell repertoires in COVID-19. Clones were read by immunoSEQ multiplex PCR, and TCRdb kept only the in-frame ones, dropping some. The table records more than 250,000 clones, approximately 90% of them present only once. Source material: peripheral blood. These receptors all stem from a young man with active or convalescent COVID-19.

The V gene is TRBV10-3, the J gene TRBJ2-7, with D possibly being TRBD2 (6 bases). CDR1 and CDR2 (germline): ENHRY, SYGVKD. V lost 2 bases to trimming and J lost 3 bases, with 8 bases between them. The CDR3 covers 13 residues. The CDR3 loop is CAISEGRGYEQYF. CDR3 DNA: TGTGCCATCAGTGAGGGGCGGGGCTACGAGCAGTACTTC.

This chain connects TRBV29-1 to TRBJ2-5, with D perhaps TRBD1 (5 bases). The V and J ends lost 6 bases and 1 base respectively, with 9 bases between them. The V gene's germline CDR1 is SQVTM and CDR2 ANQGSEA. The CDR3 sequence is 12 residues long. The CDR3 is CSVGASQETQYF. CDR3 bases: TGCAGCGTAGGGGCCTCCCAAGAGACCCAGTACTTC.